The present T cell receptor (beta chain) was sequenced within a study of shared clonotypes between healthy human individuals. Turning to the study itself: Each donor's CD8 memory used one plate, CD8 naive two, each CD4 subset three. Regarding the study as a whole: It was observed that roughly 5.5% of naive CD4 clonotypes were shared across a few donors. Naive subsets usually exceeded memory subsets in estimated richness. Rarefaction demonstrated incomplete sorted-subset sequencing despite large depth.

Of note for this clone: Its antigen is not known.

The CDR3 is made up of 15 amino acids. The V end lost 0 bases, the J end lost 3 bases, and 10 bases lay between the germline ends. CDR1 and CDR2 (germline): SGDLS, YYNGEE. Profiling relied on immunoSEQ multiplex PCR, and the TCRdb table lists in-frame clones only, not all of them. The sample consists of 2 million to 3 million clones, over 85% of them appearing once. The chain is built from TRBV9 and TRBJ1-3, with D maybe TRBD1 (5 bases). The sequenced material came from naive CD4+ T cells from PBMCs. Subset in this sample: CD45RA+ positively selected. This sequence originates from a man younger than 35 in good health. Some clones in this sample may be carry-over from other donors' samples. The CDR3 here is CASSVEGRGGNTIYF. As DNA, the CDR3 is TGTGCCAGCAGCGTAGAGGGTAGGGGTGGAAACACCATATATTTT.